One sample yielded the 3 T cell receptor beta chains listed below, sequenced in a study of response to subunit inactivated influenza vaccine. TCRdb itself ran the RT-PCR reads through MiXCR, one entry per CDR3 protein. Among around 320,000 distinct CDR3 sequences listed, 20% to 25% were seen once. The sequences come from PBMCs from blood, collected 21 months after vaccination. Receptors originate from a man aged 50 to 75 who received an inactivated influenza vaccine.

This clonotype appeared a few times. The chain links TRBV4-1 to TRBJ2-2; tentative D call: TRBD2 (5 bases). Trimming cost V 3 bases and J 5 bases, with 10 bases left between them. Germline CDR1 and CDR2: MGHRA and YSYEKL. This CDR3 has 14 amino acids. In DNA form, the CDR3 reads TGCGCCAGCAGCCAGCCCCCGGGGACCGGGGAGCTGTTTTTT. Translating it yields CASSQPPGTGELFF.

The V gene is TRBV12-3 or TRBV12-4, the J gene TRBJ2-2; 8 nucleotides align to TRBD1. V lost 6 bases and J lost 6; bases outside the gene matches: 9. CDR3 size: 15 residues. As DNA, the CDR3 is TGTGCCAGCAGAACCAACAGGGGGATTGCCGGGGAGCTGTTTTTT. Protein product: CASRTNRGIAGELFF.

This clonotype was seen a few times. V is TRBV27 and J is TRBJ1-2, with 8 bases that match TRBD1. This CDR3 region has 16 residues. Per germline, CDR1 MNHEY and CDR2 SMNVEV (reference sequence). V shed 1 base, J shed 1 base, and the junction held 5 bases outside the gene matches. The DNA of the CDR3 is TGTGCCAGCAGTTTATTCGCACAGGGGGTTAACTATGGCTACACCTTC. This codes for CASSLFAQGVNYGYTF.